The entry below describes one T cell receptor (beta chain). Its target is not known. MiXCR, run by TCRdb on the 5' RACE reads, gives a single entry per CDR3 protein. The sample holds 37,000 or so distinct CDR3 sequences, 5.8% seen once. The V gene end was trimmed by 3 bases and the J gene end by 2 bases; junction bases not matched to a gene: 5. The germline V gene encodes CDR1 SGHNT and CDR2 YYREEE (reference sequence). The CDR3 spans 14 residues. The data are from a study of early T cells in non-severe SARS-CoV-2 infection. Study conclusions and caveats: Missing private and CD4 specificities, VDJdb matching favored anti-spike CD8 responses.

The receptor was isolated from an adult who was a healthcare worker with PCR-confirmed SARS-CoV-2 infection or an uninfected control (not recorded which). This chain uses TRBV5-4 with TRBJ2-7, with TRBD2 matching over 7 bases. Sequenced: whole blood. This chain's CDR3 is CASSWEGTPYEQYF. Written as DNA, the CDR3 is TGTGCCAGCAGCTGGGAGGGGACCCCCTACGAGCAGTACTTC.